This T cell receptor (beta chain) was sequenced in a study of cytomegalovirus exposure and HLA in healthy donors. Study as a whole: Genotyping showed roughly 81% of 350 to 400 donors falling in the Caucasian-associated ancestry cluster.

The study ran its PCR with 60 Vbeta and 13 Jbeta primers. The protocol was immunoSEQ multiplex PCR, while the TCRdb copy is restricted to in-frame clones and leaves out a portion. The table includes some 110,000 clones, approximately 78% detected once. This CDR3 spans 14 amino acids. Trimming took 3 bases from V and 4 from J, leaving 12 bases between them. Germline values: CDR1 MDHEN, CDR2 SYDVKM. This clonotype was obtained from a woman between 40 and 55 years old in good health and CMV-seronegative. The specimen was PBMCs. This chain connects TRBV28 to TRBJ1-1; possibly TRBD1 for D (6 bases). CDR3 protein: CASSFAGVATEAFF. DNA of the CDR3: TGTGCCAGCAGTTTCGCAGGGGTGGCCACTGAAGCTTTCTTT.